Shown below are 2 T cell receptor beta chains from a single sample sequenced in a study of blood T cell repertoires in COVID-19. Profiled with immunoSEQ multiplex PCR; TCRdb holds only in-frame clones, not every one. The profile shows about 190,000 clones, less than 90% of them singletons. Sequenced sample: PBMCs or T cells enriched from blood (not recorded which). The receptors were gathered from a woman younger than 45 who had been exposed to COVID-19.

This sequence joins TRBV19 and TRBJ1-5; no reliable D call. V was clipped by 3 bases and J by 0 bases, with 9 bases between them. Germline V lookup: CDR1 LNHDA, CDR2 SQIVND (reference sequence). The CDR3 totals 15 residues. CDR3 residues: CASSILPGSNQPQHF. The DNA of the CDR3 is TGTGCCAGTAGTATCCTGCCGGGTAGCAATCAGCCCCAGCATTTT.

The V call is TRBV27, the J call TRBJ2-7; D may be TRBD1 (6 bases). This CDR3 contains 12 residues. CDR1 MNHEY and CDR2 SMNVEV come from the germline V gene (reference sequence). Trimming removed 6 bases from V and 7 bases from J, with 13 bases in between. CDR3 sequence (DNA): TGTGCCAGCAGCCAACAGGGAACTGAGCAGTACTTC. It codes for CASSQQGTEQYF.